This T cell receptor (beta chain) originates from a study of blood T cell repertoires in COVID-19 (dated by TCRdb to the early 2020s). At the level of the whole study: Collaborator samples came from the United States, Italy and Spain and covered acute and convalescent phases of COVID-19. The dataset comprised deeply sampled blood TCRbeta repertoires from subjects exposed to, actively infected with, or recovered from COVID-19. The sample metadata nearly always contained a de-identified subject ID, COVID-19 status, age in years and sex. The material from the prospective study consisted of cDNA or gDNA derived from T cells, B-cell-depleted T cells, or PBMCs. The repertoires were made available in a free public database intended to serve as a resource for research on the immune response to SARS-CoV-2. HLA class I and class II types, where available, came from metadata supplied by the sample provider rather than from assay-based typing. The samples were drawn from two sources: the first 160 participants of the ongoing ImmuneRACE study, and over 950 subjects contributed by 6 global collaborators.

Remarks on this clone: Its antigen is unknown. The input lacks base qualities; no much larger clone sits a single base away.

The CDR3 holds 14 amino acids from the cysteine to the phenylalanine. Solely the CDR3 DNA is kept, with 42 bases framed from the first base. Deletion took 1 base off V and 4 bases off J, with a span of 10 bases between the germline ends. In the germline V gene (reference sequence), CDR1 corresponds to MNHEY and CDR2 to SMNVEV. TCRbeta CDR3 regions were amplified from genomic DNA using the immunoSEQ Assay, a bias-controlled multiplex PCR. Per the original workflow: The number of nucleated cells in each sample was estimated by amplification of reference gene primers within the assay. Sequence reads were collapsed and filtered to measure the absolute abundance of every unique TCRbeta CDR3 rearrangement. For each sample, productive Simpson clonality was calculated as the square root of Simpson's diversity index across productive rearrangements. This is the immuneACCESS table as TCRdb keeps it, with only in-frame sequences that have V and J called. A part of the clones is gone; compared with another copy, unresolved V genes explain less than half, and the rest is unexplained. D and trimming come from the DNA, and the V and J calls and clone size come from that table. Here the sample has roughly 250,000 clones; 65% to 85% occur a single time. Approximately 14% of the sample comes from the top ten.

One collaborating source in Seattle enrolled patients during active infection and followed them longitudinally through the course of disease. The collaborating institutions used their own protocols to collect whole blood in K2EDTA tubes. For TCRbeta analysis, collaborators shipped samples in one of three forms: frozen whole blood, isolated PBMCs, or DNA extracted from either of those sample types. The research as a whole found: Clinical and demographic metadata were provided uncurated, with the amount varying by source and participant.

This chain joins TRBV27 to TRBJ1-1; the D gene is unclear. This TCR derives from a person aged 70 to 79 with COVID-19, enrolled during active disease. The sample was peripheral blood. The CDR3 reads CASSLYERSTEAFF. The DNA reads as follows: TGTGCCAGCAGTTTATATGAGAGAAGCACTGAAGCTTTCTTT.